The 2 T cell receptor beta chains below were found in one sample sequenced in a study of blood T cell repertoires in COVID-19 (dated by TCRdb to between 2020 and 2021). Receptors were amplified or captured by the immunoSEQ multiplex PCR assay. Held by TCRdb, this immuneACCESS table contains in-frame sequences only and omits some clones. Under half of the omission traces to an unresolved V gene where checked; the cause of the rest is unknown. The sample includes 150,000 to 200,000 clones, with approximately 92% observed a single time. The ten largest clonotypes hold around 0.5% of the sample. The specimen was peripheral blood. The receptors originated from a man aged 50-60 years with acute or convalescent COVID-19.

The chain has TRBV6-2 or TRBV6-3 and TRBJ1-3, with D unclear. Trimming took 8 bases from V and 0 from J, leaving 11 bases between them. CDR3 length: 14 amino acids. Per the germline V gene, CDR1 is MNHEY and CDR2 is SVGEGT. The CDR3 reads CASRQTLSGNTIYF. Here the CDR3 DNA reads TGTGCCAGCCGCCAAACTCTCTCTGGAAACACCATATATTTT.

J is TRBJ2-1 and V is TRBV5-1; 14 bases line up with TRBD2. From germline, CDR1 is SGHRS and CDR2 YFSETQ. The CDR3 has 17 amino acids. V was pared by 4 bases and J by 1 base, with 4 bases of the junction left unmatched. The chain's CDR3 is CASSPGLAGESYNEQFF. Here the CDR3 DNA reads TGCGCCAGCAGCCCGGGACTAGCGGGAGAATCCTACAATGAGCAGTTCTTC.